Listed below are T cell receptor beta chains from one sample, sequenced in a study of T cell repertoires in ileal Crohn's disease. The data were produced by immunoSEQ multiplex PCR, yet TCRdb's version contains in-frame clones alone and is incomplete. The data hold about 11,000 clones, with 79% observed a single time. Sequencing used ileal tissue. Receptors originate from an adult with Crohn's disease. The CDR3 runs from the conserved cysteine through the conserved F or W. The D gene is left open where the match is weak. The size of a clone is reported for some rows only, either as once, few or many, or as a class for expanded clones.

15	NA	TRBV5-1	TRBJ1-5	TRBD1	TGCGCCAGCAGCTCGGGGGACAGACCCGATCAGCCCCAGCATTTT	CASSSGDRPDQPQHF
15	NA	TRBV29-1	TRBJ2-2	TRBD2	TGCAGCGTCCGCCGTGGGGGGGTGGACACCGGGGAGCTGTTTTTT	CSVRRGGVDTGELFF
14	NA	TRBV5-6	TRBJ1-3	NA	TGTGCCAGCAGCTTCTGGCAGGGGAGAAACACCATATATTTT	CASSFWQGRNTIYF
14	NA	TRBV6-1	TRBJ2-3	TRBD1	TGTGCGGGTGGGCAGGGACAGGGGGCAGATACGCAGTATTTT	CAGGQGQGADTQYF
13	NA	TRBV5-6	TRBJ1-1	NA	TGTGCCAGCAGCTTGGGAGACAGGTCTGAAGCTTTCTTT	CASSLGDRSEAFF
13	NA	TRBV5-1	TRBJ1-5	NA	TGCGCCAGCAGCTTGACAGCAAATCAGCCCCAGCATTTT	CASSLTANQPQHF
15	once	TRBV4-1	TRBJ1-4	TRBD1	TGCGCCAGCAGCCAAGGAAACAGGGGGAATGAAAAACTGTTTTTT	CASSQGNRGNEKLFF
14	NA	TRBV7-9	TRBJ1-4	NA	TGTGCCAGCAGCTTAAGAGGACATAATGAAAAACTGTTTTTT	CASSLRGHNEKLFF
14	few	TRBV6-4	TRBJ2-3	TRBD1	TGTGCCAGCAGTACCACAGGGGGCGGGGATACGCAGTATTTT	CASSTTGGGDTQYF
11	NA	TRBV19	TRBJ1-2	NA	TGTGCCAGTAGTATCGGACAGGGCTACACCTTC	CASSIGQGYTF
11	NA	TRBV10-3	TRBJ2-5	TRBD1	TGTGCCATCAGACAGGGGGAGACCCAGTACTTC	CAIRQGETQYF
13	NA	TRBV5-6	TRBJ2-4	NA	TGTGCCAGCAGCTTGGCCACAGGGAACATTCAGTACTTC	CASSLATGNIQYF
17	NA	TRBV11-2	TRBJ2-3	NA	TGTGCCAGCAGCTTTGCGGCTGGGGGCATCCCACAAGATACGCAGTATTTT	CASSFAAGGIPQDTQYF
15	NA	TRBV6-5	TRBJ2-3	TRBD2	TGTGCCAGCAGTTCTAGCGGGGGGGCCACAGATACGCAGTATTTT	CASSSSGGATDTQYF
15	NA	TRBV28	TRBJ2-1	NA	TGTGCCAGCAGTCTCCTGGCCCAAAGGAGCAATGAGCAGTTCTTC	CASSLLAQRSNEQFF
11	NA	TRBV18	TRBJ2-7	NA	TGTGCCAGCTCAGAGTACTACGAGCAGTACTTC	CASSEYYEQYF
13	once	TRBV11-2	TRBJ2-7	NA	TGTGCCAGCAGCTTAGAAAGGGGATACGAGCAGTACTTC	CASSLERGYEQYF
11	once	TRBV20-1	TRBJ1-2	NA	TGCAGTACGGACAGTCCAAAAGGCTACACCTTC	CSTDSPKGYTF
13	NA	TRBV5-1	TRBJ1-2	TRBD1	TGCGCCAGCAGCTTGTTGCAGGGACAGGGCTACACCTTC	CASSLLQGQGYTF
17	once	TRBV4-1	TRBJ1-1	NA	TGCGCCAGCAGCCAAGACAGGCTGATGGTGGGTAACACTGAAGCTTTCTTT	CASSQDRLMVGNTEAFF
14	NA	TRBV4-1	TRBJ1-1	NA	TGCGCCAGCAGCCAAGTTGGGACGGGGGACGAAGCTTTCTTT	CASSQVGTGDEAFF
13	few	TRBV11-2	TRBJ1-4	NA	TGTGCCAGCAGCTTAGGGTTAAGGGGAAATCTGTTTTTT	CASSLGLRGNLFF
12	NA	TRBV6-1	TRBJ2-7	NA	TGTGCCAGCAGCCCTTCAGGGCACGAGCAGTACTTC	CASSPSGHEQYF
14	few	TRBV19	TRBJ1-2	TRBD1	TGTGCCAGTACCTTAGGCGGAAGGGGGCCCGGCTACACCTTC	CASTLGGRGPGYTF
15	NA	TRBV29-1	TRBJ2-3	NA	TGCAGCGTTGAAGGAGGCAGGGGTAGCACAGATACGCAGTATTTT	CSVEGGRGSTDTQYF
15	once	TRBV6-6	TRBJ1-1	TRBD1	TGTGCCAGCAGTACCGACGACAGGGGGAACACTGAAGCTTTCTTT	CASSTDDRGNTEAFF
14	few	TRBV10-3	TRBJ1-3	NA	TGTGCCATCAGTGACAAGGGGGTTGGAAACACCATATATTTT	CAISDKGVGNTIYF
12	few	TRBV10-3	TRBJ1-5	NA	TGTGCCATCAGTGACCGAGATCAGCCCCAGCATTTT	CAISDRDQPQHF
13	NA	TRBV10-3	TRBJ1-2	NA	TGTGCCATCAGTGAGTCGAAACAGGGCGGCTACACCTTC	CAISESKQGGYTF
16	NA	TRBV5-1	TRBJ1-5	NA	TGCGCCAGCAGCTTGGGGCAGGGTAATAGCAATCAGCCCCAGCATTTT	CASSLGQGNSNQPQHF
15	NA	TRBV18	TRBJ1-1	TRBD1	TGTGCCAGCTCACTCGAGAGACAGGGTCACACTGAAGCTTTCTTT	CASSLERQGHTEAFF
12	NA	TRBV2	TRBJ2-1	NA	TGTGCCAGCAGTGAACAAGAGAATGAGCAGTTCTTC	CASSEQENEQFF
14	NA	TRBV6-5	TRBJ2-3	TRBD1	TGTGCCAGCAGTTCCGGGACAGGGACAGATACGCAGTATTTT	CASSSGTGTDTQYF
14	few	TRBV18	TRBJ2-7	NA	TGTGCCAGCTCACCGAGCGGGCCCTCCTACGAGCAGTACTTC	CASSPSGPSYEQYF
15	NA	TRBV7-2	TRBJ2-5	NA	TGTGCCAGCAGCTTAGCGGCAGGGGCTAAAGAGACCCAGTACTTC	CASSLAAGAKETQYF
14	NA	TRBV4-2	TRBJ2-7	NA	TGTGCCAGCAGCCCGGACCAACAGGGTCTCGAGCAGTACTTC	CASSPDQQGLEQYF
16	NA	TRBV25-1	TRBJ2-7	NA	TGTGCCAGCAGTGGAGTCAAAGGTCCCAGGATCGACGAGCAGTACTTC	CASSGVKGPRIDEQYF
14	NA	TRBV28	TRBJ1-5	NA	TGTGCCAGCAGTTTCCAGGGGCTGCATCAGCCCCAGCATTTT	CASSFQGLHQPQHF
16	NA	TRBV15	TRBJ2-6	NA	TGTGCCACCAGCAGAGAGGGAGACTCTGGGGCCAACGTCCTGACTTTC	CATSREGDSGANVLTF
14	NA	TRBV19	TRBJ1-1	NA	TGTGCCAGTAGTATGTGGAGGGCAATAGATGAAGCTTTCTTT	CASSMWRAIDEAFF
15	NA	TRBV10-3	TRBJ1-1	NA	TGTGCCGTCTCCCCTTTGTTAGCAGAGAACACTGAAGCTTTCTTT	CAVSPLLAENTEAFF
16	once	TRBV28	TRBJ1-5	TRBD1	TGTGCCAGCAGTTTACTTGGGACAGGGGGCAATCAGCCCCAGCATTTT	CASSLLGTGGNQPQHF
14	NA	TRBV5-1	TRBJ2-6	NA	TGCGCCAGCCGGTCGTCCTCTGGGGCCAACGTCCTGACTTTC	CASRSSSGANVLTF
14	NA	TRBV2	TRBJ2-2	NA	TGTGCCAGCAAGGGACTGATGAACACCGGGGAGCTGTTTTTT	CASKGLMNTGELFF